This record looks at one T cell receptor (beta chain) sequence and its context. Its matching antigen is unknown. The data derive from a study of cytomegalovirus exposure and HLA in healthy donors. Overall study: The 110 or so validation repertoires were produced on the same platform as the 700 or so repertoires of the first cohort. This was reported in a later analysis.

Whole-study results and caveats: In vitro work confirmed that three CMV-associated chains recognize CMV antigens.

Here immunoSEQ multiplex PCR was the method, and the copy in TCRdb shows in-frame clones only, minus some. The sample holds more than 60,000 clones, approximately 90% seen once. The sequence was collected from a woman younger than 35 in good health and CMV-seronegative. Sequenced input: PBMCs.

The CDR3 DNA follows: TGTGCCAGCAGCGCTAGCGGGGAACCCAAGGAGACCCAGTACTTC. This translates into CASSASGEPKETQYF. The chain is built from TRBV9 and TRBJ2-5; TRBD2 matches at 9 bases. The germline V gene encodes CDR1 SGDLS and CDR2 YYNGEE. The CDR3 contains 15 residues. Trimming at V came to 3 bases and at J to 5 bases, leaving 8 bases not matched to a gene.